What follows are 19 T cell receptor beta chains derived from one specimen sequenced in a study of blood T cell repertoires in COVID-19. Assay used: immunoSEQ multiplex PCR; TCRdb lists only in-frame clones, some missing. Here the sample spans about 280,000 clones, approximately 83% being singletons. Sample: peripheral blood. Receptors originate from a woman aged 25 to 39 who had recovered from COVID-19.

V and J are TRBV18 and TRBJ2-1; 11 positions agree with TRBD1. Unmatched junction bases numbered 6, after V lost 9 bases and J lost 5 bases. The V gene's germline CDR1 is KGHSH and CDR2 LQKENI. The CDR3 spans 14 residues. The CDR3 sequence: CASSGTGGDNEQFF. The CDR3 region has the DNA TGTGCCAGTTCCGGGACAGGGGGGGACAATGAGCAGTTCTTC.

V and J are TRBV29-1 and TRBJ1-1, with TRBD1 identical over 7 bases. Germline V gives CDR1 SQVTM, CDR2 ANQGSEA. The CDR3 length is 13 residues. V shed 8 bases and J 1 base; nucleotides not matched to a gene: 7. Written as DNA, the CDR3 is TGCAGCCTGAGACAGGGAGAGAACACTGAAGCTTTCTTT. This gives the protein CSLRQGENTEAFF.

The J gene is TRBJ2-6, the V gene TRBV3-1 (or the pseudogene TRBV3-2), with TRBD1 matching 7 bases. Germline V gene sequence: CDR1 LGHDT, CDR2 YNNKEL (reference sequence). The CDR3 is 18 residues long. V shed 0 bases, J shed 0 bases, and the junction held 5 bases outside the gene matches. The CDR3 sequence is CASSQDPGQPSGANVLTF. The CDR3 DNA reads as TGTGCCAGCAGCCAAGATCCGGGACAGCCCTCTGGGGCCAACGTCCTGACTTTC.

This chain joins TRBV12-3 or TRBV12-4 and TRBJ2-6; D might be TRBD1 (6 bases). CDR3 size: 13 residues. V was clipped by 11 bases and J by 0 bases, with 8 bases between them. The CDR3 nucleotides are TGTGCCGGGGGCAACTCTGGGGCCAACGTCCTGACTTTC. It translates to CAGGNSGANVLTF.

V and J are TRBV27 and TRBJ2-7; the match to TRBD1 covers 9 bases. Losses at the gene ends were 4 bases for V and 3 bases for J; bases not matched to a gene: 7. The CDR3 covers 15 residues. Germline V gene lookup returns CDR1 MNHEY and CDR2 SMNVEV (reference sequence). Here the CDR3 reads CASSYSGTGIYEQYF. In DNA form, the CDR3 reads TGTGCCAGCAGTTATTCCGGGACAGGGATCTACGAGCAGTACTTC.

The rearrangement links TRBV19 to TRBJ2-4; 10 bases fit TRBD1. The CDR3 length is 16 residues. CDR1 is LNHDA, CDR2 SQIVND, per germline (reference sequence). Trimming cost V 4 bases and J 3 bases; bases outside gene matches: 6. This CDR3 reads CASSNRDRGYKNIQYF. The CDR3 bases are TGTGCCAGTAGTAACCGGGACAGGGGCTACAAAAACATTCAGTACTTC. The variable domain in full, completed from reference TRBV19 and TRBJ2-4, reads DGGITQSPKYLFRKEGQNVTLSCEQNLNHDAMYWYRQDPGQGLRLIYYSQIVNDFQKGDIAEGYSVSREKKESFPLTVTSAQKNPTAFYLCASSNRDRGYKNIQYFGAGTRLSVL.

The rearrangement joins TRBV6-6 to TRBJ2-7; TRBD2 is a possible D gene (5 bases). The CDR3 consists of 13 residues. Germline V lookup: CDR1 MNHNY, CDR2 SVGAGI (reference sequence). V lost 6 bases, J lost 6 bases, and 15 bases lay in between. The CDR3 sequence: CASRNREIAEQYF. CDR3 in DNA: TGTGCCAGCAGAAACCGGGAAATCGCCGAGCAGTACTTC.

The gene calls are TRBV6-5 and TRBJ1-2; D ambiguous. The CDR3 sequence is 13 residues long. Per the germline V gene, CDR1 is MNHEY and CDR2 is SVGAGI. V lost 6 bases and J 8 bases, leaving 16 bases between the germline ends. CDR3 nucleotide sequence: TGTGCCAGCAGGGGGAGGGTAGTGGAAGGCTACACCTTC. As protein: CASRGRVVEGYTF.

This clone appeared once. The chain is built from TRBV30 and TRBJ2-7, with TRBD1 matching over 8 bases. The CDR3 totals 14 residues. From germline, CDR1 is GTSNPN and CDR2 SVGIG (reference sequence). J gave up 2 bases and V 2 bases, and 5 bases lay outside the gene matches. CDR3 DNA: TGTGCCTGGAGTCGCGAGACAGGGGCCTACGAGCAGTACTTC. The encoded protein is CAWSRETGAYEQYF.

This clone was counted at least ten times. The chain uses TRBV28 and TRBJ2-1, with D tentatively TRBD2 (5 bases). Germline V gives CDR1 MDHEN, CDR2 SYDVKM. The length of the CDR3 is 14 residues. Trimming removed 3 bases at V and 6 bases at J, with 12 bases between. This CDR3 is CASSFSAGGNEQFF. In DNA form, the CDR3 reads TGTGCCAGCAGTTTCTCCGCGGGCGGCAATGAGCAGTTCTTC.

This sequence joins TRBV5-4 and TRBJ1-2; TRBD1 agrees at 11 bases. Germline CDR1 SGHNT, CDR2 YYREEE (reference sequence). Germline trimming cut 4 bases from V and 2 bases from J; bases unmatched to any gene: 1. The CDR3 spans 14 residues. The CDR3: CASSRTGGNYGYTF. The CDR3 DNA sequence: TGTGCCAGCAGCCGGACAGGGGGCAACTATGGCTACACCTTC.

This clone showed up just once. V and J are TRBV5-8 and TRBJ1-2; D call uncertain. CDR1 is SGHTS and CDR2 is YDEGEE in the germline V gene. Trimming removed 2 bases from V and 3 bases from J, with 14 bases in between. This CDR3 contains 15 residues. The CDR3 sequence: CASSLRGWEDYGYTF. The CDR3 nucleotides read TGTGCCAGCAGCTTAAGAGGTTGGGAGGACTATGGCTACACCTTC.

V and J are TRBV4-2 and TRBJ2-1; tentatively, D is TRBD2 (5 bases). Trimming shortened V by 3 bases and J by 3 bases, and 15 bases separated the two germline ends. CDR3 length: 16 residues. The germline gives CDR1 LGHNA, CDR2 YNFKEQ. CDR3 residues: CASSQATSGNYNEQFF. In DNA form, the CDR3 reads TGTGCCAGCAGCCAGGCCACGAGCGGAAACTACAATGAGCAGTTCTTC.

This chain connects TRBV7-9 to TRBJ2-1; 14 bases match TRBD2. The V and J ends lost 5 bases and 9 bases, in that order; junction bases with no gene match: 6. CDR1 and CDR2 from the germline V gene are SEHNR and FQNEAQ (reference sequence). The CDR3 sequence is 15 residues long. As DNA, the CDR3 is TGTGCCAGCAGCCAGGGACTAGCGGGAGATAGTGAGCAGTTCTTC. Translation gives CASSQGLAGDSEQFF. Drawing the rest from reference TRBV7-9 and TRBJ2-1, the complete variable domain is DTGVSQNPRHKITKRGQNVTFRCDPISEHNRLYWYRQTLGQGPEFLTYFQNEAQLEKSRLLSDRFSAERPKGSFSTLEIQRTEQGDSAMYLCASSQGLAGDSEQFFGPGTRLTVL.

This clone occurred a few times. The CDR3 loop is CASSRRAGGQRDTQYF. CDR3 sequence (DNA): TGTGCCAGCAGCAGACGAGCGGGAGGGCAGAGGGATACGCAGTATTTT. The chain joins TRBV3-1 (or the pseudogene TRBV3-2) to TRBJ2-3; the match to TRBD2 covers 10 bases. V dropped 5 bases and J dropped 6; count of bases not matched to a gene: 11. From germline, CDR1 is LGHDT and CDR2 YNNKEL (reference sequence). The CDR3 runs to 16 residues.

The chain carries TRBV6-6 and TRBJ2-1; D gene unclear. The CDR3 totals 16 residues. V lost 5 bases to trimming and J lost 1 base, with 15 bases between them. Germline V CDR1 and CDR2: MNHNY, SVGAGI (reference sequence). The CDR3 spells CASSRVQSWSYNEQFF. The CDR3 region has the DNA TGTGCCAGCAGTCGAGTTCAGTCTTGGTCCTACAATGAGCAGTTCTTC.

This chain links TRBV3-1 (or the pseudogene TRBV3-2) with TRBJ2-5; weak D call: TRBD2 (5 bases). V gave up 1 base and J gave up 2 bases, with 11 bases separating them. The CDR3 has 15 residues. CDR1 LGHDT and CDR2 YNNKEL come from the germline V gene (reference sequence). The CDR3 DNA follows: TGTGCCAGCAGCCAAGGTGCCGGGAAGCAAGAGACCCAGTACTTC. Protein sequence: CASSQGAGKQETQYF.

The chain couples TRBV4-1 to TRBJ2-1; 11 bases are a match to TRBD2. The ends lost 2 bases at V and 8 bases at J; junction bases unmatched: 11. The CDR3 spans 17 residues. Germline CDR1 and CDR2: MGHRA and YSYEKL. CDR3 sequence (DNA): TGCGCCAGCAGCCAACTAACTACTAGCGGGAGCTTCTATGAGCAGTTCTTC. Translated, it gives CASSQLTTSGSFYEQFF.

CDR3 region: CASSSGQGPFIGGYTF. For the CDR3, the DNA is TGTGCCAGCAGCTCCGGACAGGGCCCCTTTATTGGTGGCTACACCTTC. V is TRBV5-5 and J is TRBJ1-2, with 8 bases that match TRBD1. Unmatched junction bases numbered 14, after V lost 3 bases and J lost 7 bases. The CDR3 is made up of 16 amino acids. Germline CDR1 reads SGHKS; CDR2 reads YYEKEE (reference sequence).